These 30 T cell receptor beta chains share one sample of origin, sequenced in a study of cytomegalovirus exposure and HLA in healthy donors. Researchers ran the PCR with 60 Vbeta and 13 Jbeta primers. The repertoire was sequenced with immunoSEQ multiplex PCR; TCRdb's copy has only in-frame clones and lacks some. The sample holds roughly 100,000 clones; roughly 70% are singletons and the top ten take around 1.2%. Specimen: PBMCs. The receptors were gathered from a man between 40 and 49 years old in good health and CMV-seronegative.

Only a few counts were recorded for this clone. The rearrangement links TRBV5-1 to TRBJ2-7, with a weak D call TRBD1 (7 bases). V gave up 6 bases and J gave up 2 bases, with 18 bases separating them. Germline V gene sequence: CDR1 SGHRS, CDR2 YFSETQ. The CDR3 contains 15 residues. CDR3: CASTAGQSITYEQYF. The CDR3, as DNA: TGCGCCAGCACGGCGGGACAGTCGATAACCTACGAGCAGTACTTC.

The chain uses TRBV7-2 and TRBJ1-4, with 7 nucleotides matching TRBD1. CDR3 length equals 13 residues. Germline values: CDR1 SGHTA, CDR2 FQGNSA. Trimming took 5 bases from V and 8 from J; bases not matched to a gene: 5. CDR3 amino acids: CASSPGQAEKLFF. CDR3 DNA: TGTGCCAGCAGCCCAGGACAGGCGGAAAAACTGTTTTTT.

The chain carries TRBV7-9 and TRBJ1-4, with 7 bases that match TRBD1. The V gene's germline CDR1 is SEHNR and CDR2 FQNEAQ (reference sequence). The CDR3 has 16 residues. V shed 5 bases and J 8 bases; nucleotides not matched to a gene: 14. CDR3 sequence: CASSPSEGTVNEKLFF. The CDR3 region has the DNA TGTGCCAGCAGCCCTAGCGAAGGGACAGTAAACGAAAAACTGTTTTTT.

V is TRBV6-6 and J is TRBJ2-3, with 7 bases identical to TRBD2. The V and J ends lost 0 bases and 6 bases, in that order; junction bases with no gene match: 6. Germline values: CDR1 MNHNY, CDR2 SVGAGI (reference sequence). CDR3 length: 15 residues. The CDR3 DNA reads as TGTGCCAGCAGTTACTCCGGGCGGGAGTGGGATACGCAGTATTTT. It specifies CASSYSGREWDTQYF.

This sequence joins TRBV28 and TRBJ1-6; D perhaps matches TRBD1 (6 bases). The V end was cut by 8 bases, the J end by 0 bases, with 11 bases between. The CDR3 covers 15 residues. Germline V gene sequence: CDR1 MDHEN, CDR2 SYDVKM. DNA for the CDR3: TGTGCCAGCGTAACCAGGGGCTCCTATAATTCACCCCTCCACTTT. Its protein is CASVTRGSYNSPLHF. The full variable domain, with the rest looked up from reference TRBV28 and TRBJ1-6, is DVKVTQSSRYLVKRTGEKVFLECVQDMDHENMFWYRQDPGLGLRLIYFSYDVKMKEKGDIPEGYSVSREKKERFSLILESASTNQTSMYLCASVTRGSYNSPLHFGNGTRLTVT.

The chain employs TRBV19 and TRBJ2-1, with D possibly matching TRBD2 (6 bases). V shed 1 base and J shed 0 bases, with 10 bases lying between them. The CDR3 covers 16 residues. Germline lookup yields CDR1 LNHDA and CDR2 SQIVND (reference sequence). CDR3 sequence reads: CASSIGLGTSYNEQFF. DNA for the CDR3: TGTGCCAGTAGTATAGGACTAGGGACCTCCTACAATGAGCAGTTCTTC.

The genes are TRBV18 and TRBJ2-7, with D unclear. V lost 3 bases to trimming and J lost 1 base, with 13 bases between them. This CDR3 has 15 residues. Germline V gene data show CDR1 as KGHSH and CDR2 as LQKENI. The CDR3 region is CASSPPRLESYEQYF. In DNA, the CDR3 is TGTGCCAGCTCACCCCCGAGACTGGAGTCCTACGAGCAGTACTTC.

This clone has only a few counts. V gene TRBV19 combines with J gene TRBJ1-2; no firm D call. V was pared by 0 bases and J by 4 bases, with 9 bases between. Germline CDR1 and CDR2: LNHDA and SQIVND (reference sequence). The CDR3 length is 14 residues. The CDR3 here is CASSIDPQAYGYTF. The CDR3 DNA reads TGTGCCAGTAGTATAGATCCCCAGGCCTATGGCTACACCTTC.

The chain couples TRBV6-1 to TRBJ2-7; D perhaps matches TRBD1 (6 bases). Deletions cut 2 bases from V and 7 bases from J, with 18 bases between. This CDR3 comprises 15 residues. The germline V gene has CDR1 MNHNS and CDR2 SASEGT. The CDR3 region has the DNA TGTGCCAGCAGTGAACCCCCAGGGGCGCCAAGGGAGCAGTACTTC. As protein: CASSEPPGAPREQYF.

This clone was recorded once. The CDR3 bases are TGTGCCAGCAGCCAAATTACAGGGCCGGAGACCCAGTACTTC. This codes for CASSQITGPETQYF. The V and J genes are TRBV11-3 and TRBJ2-5, with D possibly being TRBD1 (6 bases). CDR3 length equals 14 residues. In germline, CDR1 is SGHNT, CDR2 YENEEA. Deletions cut 5 bases from V and 5 bases from J, with 15 bases between.

The V and J genes are TRBV5-1 and TRBJ2-7; 7 nucleotides line up with TRBD1. J was trimmed by 1 base and V by 2 bases; bases with no gene match: 6. The CDR3 sequence is 15 residues long. Germline CDR1 is SGHRS and CDR2 is YFSETQ. DNA of the CDR3: TGCGCCAGCAGCTTCCCGGACAGGCCTTCCTACGAGCAGTACTTC. Its translation is CASSFPDRPSYEQYF.

The genes are TRBV27 and TRBJ2-5; TRBD2 aligns across 12 bases. This CDR3 contains 14 residues. Germline V gives CDR1 MNHEY, CDR2 SMNVEV (reference sequence). J was trimmed by 5 bases and V by 6 bases; bases with no gene match: 4. The CDR3 DNA follows: TGTGCCAGCAGCGCCGGGACTAGCGGGGAGACCCAGTACTTC. It codes for CASSAGTSGETQYF.

The chain employs TRBV6-5 and TRBJ2-7, with 9 bases that match TRBD1. After removal of 6 bases from V and 4 bases from J, the junction contained 7 bases not matched to a gene. The CDR3 totals 14 residues. Germline V lookup: CDR1 MNHEY, CDR2 SVGAGI. CDR3 nucleotides: TGTGCCAGCAGCCGAGGACAGGGGCTGTACGAGCAGTACTTC. Protein: CASSRGQGLYEQYF.

The chain couples TRBV6-5 to TRBJ1-2; 7 bases align to TRBD1. From germline, CDR1 is MNHEY and CDR2 SVGAGI. The length of the CDR3 is 14 residues. V dropped 8 bases and J dropped 5; count of bases not matched to a gene: 11. The DNA of the CDR3 is TGTGCCAGCCGACCAGGGGGGAAAGATTATGGCTACACCTTC. Translation: CASRPGGKDYGYTF.

The chain uses TRBV4-1 and TRBJ2-2; no definite D call. The CDR3 totals 17 residues. V was clipped by 0 bases and J by 1 base, with 12 bases between them. CDR1 and CDR2 (germline): MGHRA, YSYEKL. CDR3 nucleotide sequence: TGCGCCAGCAGCCAAGACCTCCTTGAGTGGAACACCGGGGAGCTGTTTTTT. It translates to CASSQDLLEWNTGELFF.

This chain links TRBV2 with TRBJ2-4; D is perhaps TRBD2 (6 bases). This CDR3 spans 15 amino acids. Deletions cut 9 bases from V and 1 base from J, with 16 bases between. The germline CDR1 and CDR2 sequences are SNHLY and FYNNEI. The CDR3 sequence: CARAEGGVAKNIQYF. The CDR3 bases are TGTGCCAGGGCGGAGGGCGGTGTTGCCAAAAACATTCAGTACTTC. The entire variable domain, with the rest obtained from reference TRBV2 and TRBJ2-4, is as follows: EPEVTQTPSHQVTQMGQEVILRCVPISNHLYFYWYRQILGQKVEFLVSFYNNEISEKSEIFDDQFSVERPDGSNFTLKIRSTKLEDSAMYFCARAEGGVAKNIQYFGAGTRLSVL.

The gene calls are TRBV7-6 and TRBJ2-3; the match to TRBD2 covers 10 bases. Trimming took 1 base from V and 6 from J; bases not matched to a gene: 7. The CDR3 totals 16 residues. CDR1 and CDR2 from the germline V gene are SGHVS and FNYEAQ. The CDR3 DNA reads as TGTGCCAGCAGCTTAGTTCTAGCGGGGGCGGGGGATACGCAGTATTTT. It translates to CASSLVLAGAGDTQYF.

The gene calls are TRBV4-1 and TRBJ2-7; 7 nucleotides match TRBD2. The CDR3 sequence is 13 residues long. CDR1 and CDR2 from the germline V gene are MGHRA and YSYEKL. Trimming removed 1 base from V and 5 bases from J; junction bases left unmatched: 2. The CDR3 DNA sequence: TGCGCCAGCAGCCAAGTGGGGGGGAACGAGCAGTACTTC. It encodes CASSQVGGNEQYF.

The gene calls are TRBV2 and TRBJ2-5; TRBD2 matches at 10 bases. CDR1 SNHLY and CDR2 FYNNEI come from the germline V gene. The V gene end was trimmed by 5 bases and the J gene end by 1 base; junction bases not matched to a gene: 4. This CDR3 has 15 amino acids. The CDR3 region is CASSPGLATQETQYF. The CDR3, as DNA: TGTGCCAGCAGTCCGGGACTAGCGACCCAAGAGACCCAGTACTTC.

The gene calls are TRBV6-4 and TRBJ1-2; D is ambiguous. The CDR3 has 15 amino acids. Trimming removed 2 bases at V and 3 bases at J, with 13 bases between. CDR1 and CDR2 (germline): MRHNA, SNTAGT. The CDR3 DNA follows: TGTGCCAGCAGTGACGCCCCGCTCGCGGACTATGGCTACACCTTC. Its translation: CASSDAPLADYGYTF.

The rearrangement uses TRBV5-1 and TRBJ2-5, with 10 bases lining up with TRBD2. Germline assignment: CDR1 SGHRS and CDR2 YFSETQ. Trimming cost V 3 bases and J 5 bases; bases outside gene matches: 10. This CDR3 has 16 amino acids. The CDR3: CASSWGSGGADETQYF. CDR3 in DNA: TGCGCCAGCAGCTGGGGGAGCGGGGGGGCGGACGAGACCCAGTACTTC.

Comments on this clone: One end of the junction is discordant with germline, which a read error may explain. This sequence joins TRBV7-9 and TRBJ1-2; 8 bases line up with TRBD1. The germline V gene encodes CDR1 SEHNR and CDR2 FQNEAQ (reference sequence). CDR3 length: 13 residues. CDR3 DNA: TGTTCCAGCAGCACAGGACAGGGAGGTGGCTACACCTTC. This gives the protein CSSSTGQGGGYTF.

The chain links TRBV12-5 to TRBJ2-5, with 10 bases identical to TRBD1. Germline loops: CDR1 LGHNT, CDR2 FRNRAP. Trimming took 0 bases from V and 5 from J; bases not matched to a gene: 9. CDR3 size: 17 residues. CDR3 DNA sequence: TGTGCTAGTGGTTTGGTAGAAGGGACAGGGGTGTGGGAGACCCAGTACTTC. As protein: CASGLVEGTGVWETQYF.

This clone was seen only a few times. The chain recombines TRBV30 with TRBJ2-3; the D gene is possibly TRBD1 (5 bases). The CDR3 has 15 residues. CDR1 and CDR2 (germline): GTSNPN, SVGIG (reference sequence). The V end lost 3 bases, the J end lost 0 bases, and 13 bases lay between the germline ends. This CDR3 reads CAWSPGPLSTDTQYF. The CDR3 DNA reads as TGTGCCTGGAGCCCAGGGCCCCTTAGCACAGATACGCAGTATTTT.

The chain carries TRBV14 and TRBJ2-5; 7 positions match TRBD2. The CDR3 totals 14 residues. V lost 1 base to trimming and J lost 2 bases; unmatched junction nucleotides: 1. Germline values: CDR1 SGHDN, CDR2 FVKESK. CDR3 in amino acids: CASSQVAGQETQYF. Here the CDR3 DNA reads TGTGCCAGCAGCCAAGTAGCGGGTCAAGAGACCCAGTACTTC.

The rearrangement joins TRBV7-6 to TRBJ2-7, with TRBD1 as a possible D gene (6 bases). The CDR3 is made up of 14 amino acids. V was cut by 2 bases and J by 8 bases, with 16 bases left in between. Germline CDR1 and CDR2: SGHVS and FNYEAQ. The CDR3, as DNA: TGTGCCAGCAGCTTAAATCCCGCCAGGGACAAGCAGTACTTC. Its translation: CASSLNPARDKQYF.

The V gene is TRBV4-1, the J gene TRBJ1-5; D possibly corresponds to TRBD1 (6 bases). This CDR3 is built from 13 residues. Between the trimmed V and J ends, which lost 4 bases and 4 bases, there was a span of 8 bases. Looked up from germline, CDR1 is MGHRA and CDR2 is YSYEKL. The CDR3 is CASSLQGNQPQHF. In DNA, the CDR3 is TGCGCCAGCAGCCTTCAGGGGAATCAGCCCCAGCATTTT.

The chain carries TRBV30 and TRBJ2-5, with TRBD2 identical over 7 bases. Per the germline V gene, CDR1 is GTSNPN and CDR2 is SVGIG (reference sequence). V trimming: 8 bases; J trimming: 3 bases; junction bases outside the gene matches: 9. The CDR3 length is 13 residues. The CDR3 nucleotides read TGTGCCCTGACTCTAGCGGTTGAAGAGACCCAGTACTTC. It is translated as CALTLAVEETQYF. Drawing the rest from reference TRBV30 and TRBJ2-5, the complete variable domain is SQTIHQWPATLVQPVGSPLSLECTVEGTSNPNLYWYRQAAGRGLQLLFYSVGIGQISSEVPQNLSASRPQDRQFILSSKKLLLSDSGFYLCALTLAVEETQYFGPGTRLLVL.

The chain couples TRBV28 to TRBJ1-5, with a possible D match to TRBD1 (5 bases). The CDR3 is 17 amino acids. Deletions cut 5 bases from V and 5 bases from J, with 22 bases between. The V gene's germline CDR1 is MDHEN and CDR2 SYDVKM. This CDR3 reads CASSTLASGTGDQPQHF. The CDR3 coding sequence is TGTGCCAGCAGTACCCTGGCCTCGGGGACGGGGGATCAGCCCCAGCATTTT.

The V and J genes are TRBV14 and TRBJ2-2; D might be TRBD1 (5 bases). Deletions cut 0 bases from V and 3 bases from J, with 11 bases between. This CDR3 contains 16 residues. Germline CDR1 is SGHDN and CDR2 is FVKESK. CDR3 nucleotide sequence: TGTGCCAGCAGCCAAGATTGGGGCGGAGACACCGGGGAGCTGTTTTTT. Translated: CASSQDWGGDTGELFF.